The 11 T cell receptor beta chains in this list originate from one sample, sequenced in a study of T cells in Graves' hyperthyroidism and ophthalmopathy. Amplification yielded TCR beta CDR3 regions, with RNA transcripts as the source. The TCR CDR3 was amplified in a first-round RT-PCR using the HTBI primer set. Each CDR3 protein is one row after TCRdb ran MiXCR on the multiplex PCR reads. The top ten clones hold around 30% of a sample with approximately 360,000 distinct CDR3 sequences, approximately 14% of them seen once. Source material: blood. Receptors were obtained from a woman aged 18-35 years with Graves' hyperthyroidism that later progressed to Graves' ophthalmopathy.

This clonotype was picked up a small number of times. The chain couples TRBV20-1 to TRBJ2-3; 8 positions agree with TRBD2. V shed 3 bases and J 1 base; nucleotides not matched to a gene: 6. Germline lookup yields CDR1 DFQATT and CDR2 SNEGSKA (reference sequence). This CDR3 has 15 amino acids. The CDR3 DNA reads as TGCAGTGCTAGCCCTGCCGGGAGGGGCACAGATACGCAGTATTTT. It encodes CSASPAGRGTDTQYF.

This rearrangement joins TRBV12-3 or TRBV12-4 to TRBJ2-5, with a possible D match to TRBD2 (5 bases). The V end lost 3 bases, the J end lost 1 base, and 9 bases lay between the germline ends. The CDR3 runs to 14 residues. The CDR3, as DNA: TGTGCCAGCAGTTTCTCTAGCCGCCAAGAGACCCAGTACTTC. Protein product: CASSFSSRQETQYF.

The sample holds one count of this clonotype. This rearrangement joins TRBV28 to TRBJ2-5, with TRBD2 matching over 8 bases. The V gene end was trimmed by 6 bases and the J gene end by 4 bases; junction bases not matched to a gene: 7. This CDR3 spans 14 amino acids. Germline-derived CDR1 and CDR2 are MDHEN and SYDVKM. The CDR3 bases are TGTGCCAGCAGCGCCCGGGGGGGTGGAGAGACCCAGTACTTC. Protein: CASSARGGGETQYF.

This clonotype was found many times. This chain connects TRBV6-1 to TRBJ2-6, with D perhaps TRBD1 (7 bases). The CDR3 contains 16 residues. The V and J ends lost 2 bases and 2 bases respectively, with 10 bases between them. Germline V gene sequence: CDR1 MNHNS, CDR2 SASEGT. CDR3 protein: CASSELRGAGANVLTF. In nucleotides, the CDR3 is TGTGCCAGCAGTGAACTCAGGGGGGCTGGGGCCAACGTCCTGACTTTC.

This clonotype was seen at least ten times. Written as DNA, the CDR3 is TGTGCCAGCAGCTTAGTAGGAGGACAGGCGTACGAGCAGTACTTC. This gives the protein CASSLVGGQAYEQYF. This sequence joins TRBV7-2 and TRBJ2-7, with 7 nucleotides matching TRBD1. Germline CDR1 reads SGHTA; CDR2 reads FQGNSA. The CDR3 is 15 residues long. Trimming took 1 base from V and 4 from J; bases not matched to a gene: 7.

CDR3 bases: TGCAGTGCTTACCCCGGGACTGATAACGAGCAGTACTTC. It is translated as CSAYPGTDNEQYF. V and J are TRBV20-1 and TRBJ2-7; D may be TRBD2 (6 bases). Germline V gene data show CDR1 as DFQATT and CDR2 as SNEGSKA (reference sequence). The CDR3 is made up of 13 amino acids. Trimming shortened V by 5 bases and J by 5 bases, and 16 bases separated the two germline ends.

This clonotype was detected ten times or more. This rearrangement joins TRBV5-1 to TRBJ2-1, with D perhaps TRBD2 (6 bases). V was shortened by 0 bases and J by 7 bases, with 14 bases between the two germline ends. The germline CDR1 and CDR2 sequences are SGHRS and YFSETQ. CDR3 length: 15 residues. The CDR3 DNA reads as TGCGCCAGCAGCTTGGGGGGAGGAGCCAAAAATGAGCAGTTCTTC. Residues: CASSLGGGAKNEQFF. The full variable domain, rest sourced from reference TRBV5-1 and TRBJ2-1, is KAGVTQTPRYLIKTRGQQVTLSCSPISGHRSVSWYQQTPGQGLQFLFEYFSETQRNKGNFPGRFSGRQFSNSRSEMNVSTLELGDSALYLCASSLGGGAKNEQFFGPGTRLTVL.

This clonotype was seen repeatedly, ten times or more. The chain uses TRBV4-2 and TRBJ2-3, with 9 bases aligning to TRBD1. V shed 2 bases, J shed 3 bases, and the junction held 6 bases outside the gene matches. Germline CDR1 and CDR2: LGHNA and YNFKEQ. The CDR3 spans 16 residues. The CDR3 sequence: CASSQNVGTGTDTQYF. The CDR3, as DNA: TGTGCCAGCAGCCAAAACGTCGGGACAGGGACAGATACGCAGTATTTT.

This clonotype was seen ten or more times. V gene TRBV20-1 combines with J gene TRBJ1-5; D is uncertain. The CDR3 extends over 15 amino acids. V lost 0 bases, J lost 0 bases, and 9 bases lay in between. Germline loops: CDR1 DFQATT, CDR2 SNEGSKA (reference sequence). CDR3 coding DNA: TGCAGTGCTAGAGAAGGGTCCAATAGCAATCAGCCCCAGCATTTT. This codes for CSAREGSNSNQPQHF.

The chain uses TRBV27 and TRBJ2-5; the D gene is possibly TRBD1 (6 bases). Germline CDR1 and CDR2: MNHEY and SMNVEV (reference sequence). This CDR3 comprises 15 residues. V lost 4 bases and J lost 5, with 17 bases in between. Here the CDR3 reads CASSSGAFRRETQYF. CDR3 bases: TGTGCCAGCAGTTCAGGGGCCTTTCGCAGGGAGACCCAGTACTTC.

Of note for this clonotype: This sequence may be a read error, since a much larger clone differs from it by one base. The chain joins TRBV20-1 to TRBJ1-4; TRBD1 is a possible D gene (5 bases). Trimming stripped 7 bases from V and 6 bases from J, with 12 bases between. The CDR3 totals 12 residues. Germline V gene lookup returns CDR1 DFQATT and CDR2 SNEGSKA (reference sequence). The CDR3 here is CSVSGAHEKLFF. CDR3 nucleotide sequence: TGCAGTGTCTCCGGGGCCCATGAAAAACTGTTTTTT.